This TCR beta chain appears in the sequencing data of a study of beta chain features in type 1 diabetes. About the study: Over all samples combined, fewer than 130,000,000 sorted cells were examined. General study findings and limits: Naive, central memory and Treg TCRB repertoires seemed to resemble each other more closely in patients than they did in healthy donors.

Reverse transcription of all isolated RNA meant that expressed TCRB transcripts were sequenced. Here immunoSEQ multiplex PCR was the method, and the copy in TCRdb shows in-frame clones only, minus some. Here the sample spans nearly 350,000 clones, 8% being singletons. Cell sorting via CD45RO/CCR7/CD25/CD127/CD95/CD27 was performed to obtain CD4+ naive, central memory, regulatory and stem cell-like memory cells. Sorted populations all exceeded 95% purity. Losses at the gene ends were 8 bases for V and 6 bases for J; bases not matched to a gene: 6. This CDR3 is built from 13 residues. Germline CDR1 is MNHEY and CDR2 is SVGAGI. Notes on this clone: Its antigen is unidentified.

The sequenced sample was central memory CD4+ T cells from blood. The TCR sequence derives from a woman between 18 and 29 years old in good health. The chain carries TRBV6-5 and TRBJ1-5; 8 bases align to TRBD1. The CDR3 protein is CASGGQGRQPQHF. The CDR3 coding sequence is TGTGCCAGCGGAGGACAGGGACGTCAGCCCCAGCATTTT.